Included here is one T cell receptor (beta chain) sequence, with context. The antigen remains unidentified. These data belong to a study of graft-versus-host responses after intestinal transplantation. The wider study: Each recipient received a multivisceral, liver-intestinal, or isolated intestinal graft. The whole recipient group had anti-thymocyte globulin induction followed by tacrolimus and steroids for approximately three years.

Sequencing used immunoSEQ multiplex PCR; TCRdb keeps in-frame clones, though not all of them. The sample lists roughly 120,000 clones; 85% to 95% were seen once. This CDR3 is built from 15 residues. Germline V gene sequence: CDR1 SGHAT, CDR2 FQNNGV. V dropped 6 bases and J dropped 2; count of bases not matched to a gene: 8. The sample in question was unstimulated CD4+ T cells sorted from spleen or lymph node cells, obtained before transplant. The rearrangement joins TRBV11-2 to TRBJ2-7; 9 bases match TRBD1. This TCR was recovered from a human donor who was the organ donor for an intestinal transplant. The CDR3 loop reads CASRAPGQGPYEQYF. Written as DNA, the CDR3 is TGTGCCAGCAGAGCACCGGGACAGGGTCCCTACGAGCAGTACTTC.